Shown below are 6 T cell receptor beta chains from a single sample sequenced in a study of graft-versus-host responses after intestinal transplantation. Libraries were prepared by immunoSEQ multiplex PCR; TCRdb keeps only in-frame clonotypes and omits some of them. The data contain 7,600 or so clones, around four fifths of them singletons. The authors processed graft tissue to release intraepithelial and lamina propria lymphocytes. The specimen comprised ileum tissue, sampled around 120 days after transplant. The source is a human patient who received an intestinal transplant, so some T cells may come from the graft donor.

The chain carries TRBV30 and TRBJ2-1; D possibly corresponds to TRBD1 (5 bases). The CDR3 extends over 12 amino acids. V was clipped by 4 bases and J by 5 bases, with 9 bases between them. CDR1 is GTSNPN, CDR2 SVGIG, per germline (reference sequence). The CDR3 nucleotides are TGTGCCTGGAATAGGGGTAACAATGAGCAGTTCTTC. Translating it yields CAWNRGNNEQFF.

J is TRBJ2-1 and V is TRBV9; TRBD1 matches at 9 bases. CDR1 is SGDLS and CDR2 is YYNGEE in the germline V gene. CDR3 length: 16 residues. The junction had 7 bases not matched to a gene; V was cut back by 2 bases and J by 4 bases. The CDR3 DNA follows: TGTGCCAGCAGCGTCCCTTCCGGGACAGGGTACAATGAGCAGTTCTTC. Translated: CASSVPSGTGYNEQFF.

This chain uses TRBV9 with TRBJ1-1; D not certain. Germline CDR1 is SGDLS and CDR2 is YYNGEE. Trimming cost V 0 bases and J 3 bases, with 6 bases left between them. This CDR3 has 13 amino acids. CDR3 sequence (DNA): TGTGCCAGCAGCGTAGGGGAGTACACTGAAGCTTTCTTT. Translated: CASSVGEYTEAFF.

The V call is TRBV27, the J call TRBJ1-2; a weak D match, TRBD1 (6 bases). Per the germline V gene, CDR1 is MNHEY and CDR2 is SMNVEV (reference sequence). V lost 6 bases and J 6 bases, leaving 11 bases between the germline ends. This CDR3 comprises 12 residues. The CDR3 loop reads CASSSAGDGYTF. DNA for the CDR3: TGTGCCAGCAGCTCCGCAGGGGATGGCTACACCTTC.

The CDR3 bases are TGTGCCAGCAGCCGGGACATCAACTATGGCTACACCTTC. This codes for CASSRDINYGYTF. The gene calls are TRBV4-2 and TRBJ1-2, with a tentative D call TRBD1 (6 bases). The germline V and J ends were trimmed by 4 bases and 2 bases, with 8 bases remaining between them. The CDR3 runs to 13 residues. Germline assignment: CDR1 LGHNA and CDR2 YNFKEQ.

This clone was seen once. This sequence joins TRBV5-1 and TRBJ2-7, with D uncertain. The CDR3 is 13 residues long. Germline V gene sequence: CDR1 SGHRS, CDR2 YFSETQ. V was cut by 5 bases and J by 3 bases, with 12 bases left in between. Here the CDR3 DNA reads TGCGCCAGCAGGATTGGGTCCTTCTACGAGCAGTACTTC. The encoded protein is CASRIGSFYEQYF.